These 8 T cell receptor beta chains were sequenced from one sample in a study. Cells sorted as Tregs were CD4+, CD25+ and CD127-/low. TCRdb re-called the 5' RACE reads with MiXCR, one entry per CDR3 protein. The sample has 50,000 to 60,000 distinct CDR3 sequences; less than 25% are singletons. The sequencing sample was made of tumor-infiltrating Tregs sorted from the breast tumor. These receptors were collected from a female donor with breast cancer.

This clonotype has a handful of counts. The J gene is TRBJ2-7, the V gene TRBV7-2, with TRBD1 matching 8 bases. This CDR3 comprises 13 residues. V shed 5 bases, J shed 5 bases, and the junction held 5 bases outside the gene matches. Germline V CDR1 and CDR2: SGHTA, FQGNSA. The CDR3 region has the DNA TGTGCCAGCAGCCGGACAGGGATCAACGAGCAGTACTTC. This gives the protein CASSRTGINEQYF. The variable domain in full, with the rest retrieved from reference TRBV7-2 and TRBJ2-7, is GAGVSQSPSNKVTEKGKDVELRCDPISGHTALYWYRQSLGQGLEFLIYFQGNSAPDKSGLPSDRFSAERTGGSVSTLTIQRTQQEDSAVYLCASSRTGINEQYFGPGTRLTVT.

This clonotype has more than one count but fewer than ten. The chain carries TRBV11-1 and TRBJ2-1; TRBD2 agrees at 9 bases. After removal of 4 bases from V and 5 bases from J, the junction contained 3 bases not matched to a gene. This CDR3 is 14 amino acids long. Germline lookup yields CDR1 SGHAT and CDR2 FQDESV (reference sequence). The CDR3 nucleotides read TGTGCCAGCAGCTCTAGCGGGAACCACAATGAGCAGTTCTTC. Translating gives CASSSSGNHNEQFF.

This clonotype was seen repeatedly, ten times or more. J is TRBJ2-3 and V is TRBV20-1; TRBD2 aligns across 7 bases. V gave up 5 bases and J gave up 0 bases; unmatched junction bases: 5. This CDR3 comprises 14 residues. The germline V gene encodes CDR1 DFQATT and CDR2 SNEGSKA (reference sequence). The CDR3 DNA reads as TGCAGTGCTCCGTTAGCGGGTAGCACAGATACGCAGTATTTT. This sequence encodes CSAPLAGSTDTQYF.

This clonotype was picked up a small number of times. This chain uses TRBV5-1 with TRBJ2-7; TRBD1 aligns across 9 bases. With V trimmed by 4 bases and J by 4 bases, 6 bases remained unmatched. Germline-derived CDR1 and CDR2 are SGHRS and YFSETQ. The CDR3 is 14 residues long. The CDR3 DNA reads as TGCGCCAGCAGCCTCTCGACAGGGGGATACGAGCAGTACTTC. Translation gives CASSLSTGGYEQYF.

This clonotype showed up many times. This chain uses TRBV6-5 with TRBJ1-1; D ambiguous. Germline V gives CDR1 MNHEY, CDR2 SVGAGI. The CDR3 runs 11 residues. V dropped 6 bases and J dropped 3 bases, with 5 bases sitting between them. This CDR3 is CASSYDTEAFF. CDR3 bases: TGTGCCAGCAGCTACGACACTGAAGCTTTCTTT.

This clonotype was counted only a few times. The chain joins TRBV11-2 to TRBJ2-1; the match to TRBD2 covers 7 bases. The CDR3 sequence is 16 residues long. Looked up from germline, CDR1 is SGHAT and CDR2 is FQNNGV. J was trimmed by 0 bases and V by 6 bases; bases with no gene match: 8. CDR3: CASSYRGSHSYNEQFF. In DNA form, the CDR3 reads TGTGCCAGCAGTTACCGCGGGAGTCACTCCTACAATGAGCAGTTCTTC.

CDR3 in amino acids: CASRLGGADTQYF. The CDR3 region has the DNA TGCGCCAGCAGACTTGGAGGCGCAGATACGCAGTATTTT. This chain uses TRBV5-1 with TRBJ2-3; weak D call: TRBD2 (5 bases). This CDR3 spans 13 amino acids. Germline loops: CDR1 SGHRS, CDR2 YFSETQ. Trimming shortened V by 5 bases and J by 4 bases, and 11 bases separated the two germline ends.

This clonotype showed up just a few times. V is TRBV7-9 and J is TRBJ1-1, with D unresolved. V was cut by 5 bases and J by 8 bases, with 15 bases left in between. The V gene's germline CDR1 is SEHNR and CDR2 FQNEAQ (reference sequence). CDR3 length: 13 residues. The CDR3 bases are TGTGCCAGCAGCCCAAGCGACCGAGCCGAAGCTTTCTTT. Translated: CASSPSDRAEAFF.